This T cell receptor (beta chain) was sequenced for a study of shared clonotypes between healthy human individuals. At the level of the study: Plates per donor: three CD4 naive, three CD4 memory, two CD8 naive, one CD8 memory.

Of note for this clone: No antigen is known for it.

Study results and limitations: Between a handful of donors, naive CD4 clonotypes were shared at a level of approximately 5%. Memory subsets generally showed smaller estimated richness than naive subsets did.

The naive CD8 subset, CD45RO-negative cells positively selected for CCR7, excluded terminally differentiated effector memory CD45RA+ cells. Several immunoSEQ plates held equal portions of the genomic DNA taken from each subset. Using immunoSEQ multiplex PCR, the repertoire was profiled, and TCRdb retains in-frame clones only, with some absent. The sample holds approximately 1.9 million clones, 85% to 95% seen once. Source material: naive CD8+ T cells from PBMCs. This receptor was identified in a man between 18 and 29 years old in good health. Some clones in this sample may be carry-over from other donors' samples.

CDR3 in amino acids: CASSPLGRGNQPQHF. CDR3 in DNA: TGTGCCAGCAGCCCCCTGGGGAGGGGCAATCAGCCCCAGCATTTT. The V call is TRBV7-6, the J call TRBJ1-5; D gene unclear. CDR3 length: 15 residues. Germline values: CDR1 SGHVS, CDR2 FNYEAQ. V lost 5 bases and J 2 bases, leaving 13 bases between the germline ends.